This is a list of T cell receptor beta chains from one sample in a study of radiotherapy plus CTLA-4 blockade in lung cancer. The method was immunoSEQ multiplex PCR; TCRdb's version includes in-frame clones alone and lacks a portion of them. The repertoire holds about 73,000 clones, with 80% to 90% as singletons. Specimen: peripheral blood, collected from a patient treated with radiotherapy plus ipilimumab. These receptors were collected from a human donor with non-small cell lung cancer that progressed on radiotherapy plus ipilimumab. The CDR3 runs from the conserved cysteine through the conserved F or W. A D gene is named only where the DNA matches it firmly. Clone size is stated in some rows and not others, as once, few, many or a class when expanded.

TRBJ2-7,TRBV7-2,NA,NA,CASSSYGVYEQYF,TGTGCCAGCAGCTCCTACGGGGTGTACGAGCAGTACTTC
TRBJ2-5,TRBV5-6,NA,NA,CASSLTGGEQTQYF,TGTGCCAGCAGCTTGACAGGGGGGGAGCAGACCCAGTACTTC
TRBJ1-2,TRBV9,NA,NA,CASGVAGGLDGYTF,TGTGCCAGCGGCGTAGCTGGGGGGCTGGATGGCTACACCTTC
TRBJ2-1,TRBV6-1,NA,NA,CASSLDQSYNEQFF,TGTGCCAGCAGTCTCGACCAATCCTACAATGAGCAGTTCTTC
TRBJ2-3,TRBV2,NA,NA,CASSERRGSTDTQYF,TGTGCCAGCAGTGAAAGAAGGGGGAGCACAGATACGCAGTATTTT
TRBJ2-5,TRBV5-1,once,NA,CASSSNPEETQYF,TGCGCCAGCAGCTCCAACCCCGAGGAGACCCAGTACTTC
TRBJ2-7,TRBV27,NA,TRBD2,CASSFGAGASEQYF,TGTGCCAGCAGTTTCGGGGCGGGAGCCTCCGAGCAGTACTTC
TRBJ1-5,TRBV5-1,NA,NA,CASSLTGTDQPQHF,TGCGCCAGCAGCTTAACAGGGACGGATCAGCCCCAGCATTTT
TRBJ2-7,TRBV15,NA,NA,CATSSPGFEQYF,TGTGCCACCAGCAGCCCAGGGTTCGAGCAGTACTTC
TRBJ2-3,TRBV7-3,NA,TRBD2,CASSLRGPGLAGGRTQYF,TGTGCCAGCAGCTTAAGGGGGCCGGGACTAGCGGGAGGACGGACGCAGTATTTT
TRBJ2-3,TRBV30,once,TRBD1,CAWRPGQGPDTQYF,TGTGCCTGGAGGCCGGGACAGGGACCCGATACGCAGTATTTT
TRBJ1-5,TRBV5-6,NA,TRBD1,CASSLGRTGGDRPQHF,TGTGCCAGCAGCTTGGGGCGGACAGGGGGGGATCGGCCCCAGCATTTT
TRBJ2-1,TRBV7-3,NA,NA,CASSLFSDNEQFF,TGTGCCAGCAGCTTGTTCTCCGACAATGAGCAGTTCTTC
TRBJ1-1,TRBV5-4,few,NA,CASSLTGGDEAFF,TGTGCCAGCAGCTTAACGGGGGGGGACGAAGCTTTCTTT
TRBJ1-5,TRBV9,once,NA,CASSVAGNSNQPQHF,TGTGCCAGCAGCGTAGCCGGTAATAGCAATCAGCCCCAGCATTTT
TRBJ2-1,TRBV5-1,NA,NA,CASSSFIGGNEQFF,TGCGCCAGCAGCTCCTTTATAGGCGGCAATGAGCAGTTCTTC
TRBJ2-2,TRBV18,NA,NA,CASSRKKGHTGELFF,TGTGCCAGCTCACGAAAAAAGGGTCACACCGGGGAGCTGTTTTTT
TRBJ2-4,TRBV4-2,NA,TRBD1,CASSQEDRGLAKNIQYF,TGTGCCAGCAGCCAAGAGGACAGGGGGCTCGCCAAAAACATTCAGTACTTC
TRBJ1-3,TRBV13,NA,NA,CASSFRSGNTIYF,TGTGCCAGCAGCTTTAGGTCTGGAAACACCATATATTTT
TRBJ1-2,TRBV7-9,NA,TRBD1,CASSLLPTGAANYGYTF,TGTGCCAGCAGCTTACTTCCGACAGGGGCTGCTAACTATGGCTACACCTTC
TRBJ2-7,TRBV6-1,NA,NA,CASSEGTYEQYF,TGTGCCAGCAGTGAAGGGACCTACGAGCAGTACTTC
TRBJ2-5,TRBV10-2,NA,NA,CASTSGETQYF,TGCGCCAGCACATCTGGCGAGACCCAGTACTTC
TRBJ1-4,TRBV6-6,NA,TRBD1,CASSGTGIFEKLFF,TGTGCCAGCAGTGGGACAGGGATTTTTGAAAAACTGTTTTTT
TRBJ2-1,TRBV11-2,NA,NA,CASSSRDNEQFF,TGTGCCAGCAGCTCCAGAGACAATGAGCAGTTCTTC
TRBJ1-2,TRBV7-8,once,NA,CASSLGQNYGYTF,TGTGCCAGCAGCTTAGGACAGAACTATGGCTACACCTTC
TRBJ1-2,TRBV28,NA,NA,CASSLRGEGYGYTF,TGTGCCAGCAGTTTGAGGGGTGAGGGCTATGGCTACACCTTC
TRBJ2-5,TRBV7-2,once,NA,CASSPSTGRETQYF,TGTGCCAGCAGCCCAAGTACGGGTCGGGAGACCCAGTACTTC
TRBJ2-5,TRBV11-2,NA,TRBD2,CASSFGISGSQETQYF,TGTGCCAGCAGCTTCGGGATTAGCGGGAGCCAAGAGACCCAGTACTTC
TRBJ2-5,TRBV6-6,NA,TRBD2,CASSYSGASQETQYF,TGTGCCAGCAGCTATAGCGGGGCTAGCCAAGAGACCCAGTACTTC
TRBJ1-4,TRBV9,NA,TRBD1,CASSVAGGQSNEKLFF,TGTGCCAGCAGCGTAGCGGGGGGACAGTCTAATGAAAAACTGTTTTTT
TRBJ1-5,TRBV7-6,NA,NA,CASSLDRGPGNQPQHF,TGTGCCAGCAGCTTAGACCGGGGCCCTGGCAATCAGCCCCAGCATTTT
TRBJ2-3,TRBV7-6,once,NA,CASSFAGTTAADTQYF,TGTGCCAGCAGCTTCGCCGGGACAACGGCCGCCGATACGCAGTATTTT
TRBJ2-7,TRBV6-1,NA,TRBD1,CASRGRTGGNYEQYF,TGTGCCAGCCGAGGTCGGACAGGGGGTAACTACGAGCAGTACTTC
TRBJ1-3,TRBV5-4,NA,NA,CASSLRADGNTIYF,TGTGCCAGCAGCTTGAGAGCGGATGGAAACACCATATATTTT
TRBJ2-5,TRBV18,NA,NA,CASIEGQETQYF,TGTGCCAGCATCGAGGGGCAAGAGACCCAGTACTTC
TRBJ1-3,TRBV19,NA,NA,CASQKESGNTIYF,TGTGCCAGTCAGAAAGAATCTGGAAACACCATATATTTT
TRBJ2-2,TRBV30,NA,TRBD1,CAWRRDSAYTGELFF,TGTGCCTGGAGAAGGGACAGTGCCTACACCGGGGAGCTGTTTTTT
TRBJ2-1,TRBV7-8,NA,TRBD2,CASSLALVSGGTEQFF,TGTGCCAGCAGCTTAGCGCTGGTTAGCGGGGGGACTGAGCAGTTCTTC
TRBJ1-5,TRBV27,once,NA,CASSLAGRQPQHF,TGTGCCAGCAGTTTAGCAGGGAGGCAGCCCCAGCATTTT
TRBJ1-2,TRBV19,NA,NA,CASSIDPPGGYTF,TGTGCCAGTAGTATAGATCCGCCGGGCGGCTACACCTTC
TRBJ1-2,TRBV29-1,NA,NA,CSVEFGAGYTF,TGCAGCGTTGAGTTCGGGGCTGGCTACACCTTC
TRBJ2-5,TRBV13,NA,NA,CASSLGVSETQYF,TGTGCCAGCAGCTTAGGAGTATCCGAGACCCAGTACTTC
TRBJ1-1,TRBV10-2,NA,NA,CASGHLNTEAFF,TGCGCCAGCGGACACTTGAACACTGAAGCTTTCTTT
TRBJ2-7,TRBV27,once,NA,CASSSGVSYSPEQYF,TGTGCCAGCAGCTCTGGGGTCTCCTACTCCCCAGAGCAGTACTTC
TRBJ2-5,TRBV7-9,NA,NA,CASSFMGYQETQYF,TGTGCCAGCAGCTTTATGGGGTACCAAGAGACCCAGTACTTC
TRBJ2-3,TRBV5-1,NA,TRBD2,CASSLRLAGESDTQYF,TGCGCCAGCAGCTTAAGGCTAGCGGGAGAGTCAGATACGCAGTATTTT
TRBJ1-4,TRBV19,NA,NA,CASSPRWEKLFF,TGTGCCAGTAGTCCTCGTTGGGAAAAACTGTTTTTT
TRBJ2-4,TRBV5-1,NA,NA,CASSEGVAKNIQYF,TGCGCCAGCAGCGAAGGGGTAGCCAAAAACATTCAGTACTTC
TRBJ1-2,TRBV10-2,NA,NA,CASREQGDYGYTF,TGCGCCAGCAGGGAACAGGGAGACTATGGCTACACCTTC
TRBJ1-5,TRBV2,NA,NA,CASSPQGVEPQHF,TGTGCCAGCAGCCCCCAAGGGGTTGAGCCCCAGCATTTT
TRBJ2-7,TRBV30,NA,TRBD2,CAWSVMGSGGAYEQYF,TGTGCCTGGAGTGTAATGGGAAGCGGGGGTGCCTACGAGCAGTACTTC
TRBJ1-1,TRBV30,NA,NA,CAWVPGSLNTEAFF,TGTGCCTGGGTTCCGGGTTCTTTGAACACTGAAGCTTTCTTT
TRBJ1-2,TRBV27,NA,TRBD1,CASSPSQGGLHGYTF,TGTGCCAGCAGCCCCAGTCAGGGGGGCTTACATGGCTACACCTTC
TRBJ2-1,TRBV5-1,NA,NA,CASSAYAGTNNEQFF,TGCGCCAGCTCAGCTTATGCGGGGACGAACAATGAGCAGTTCTTC
TRBJ2-7,TRBV30,NA,TRBD2,CAWSVAGGGPSHEQYF,TGTGCCTGGAGTGTCGCCGGGGGGGGCCCCTCCCACGAGCAGTACTTC
TRBJ1-5,TRBV10-2,NA,NA,CASSDGQAATNQPQHF,TGCGCCAGCAGTGATGGTCAGGCGGCCACCAATCAGCCCCAGCATTTT
TRBJ2-7,TRBV29-1,NA,TRBD1,CSVELHRGTDEQYF,TGCAGCGTTGAATTGCACAGGGGAACAGACGAGCAGTACTTC
TRBJ2-1,TRBV30,once,NA,CAPFRALYNEQFF,TGTGCCCCCTTCAGGGCCCTCTACAATGAGCAGTTCTTC